These 26 T cell receptor beta chains share one sample of origin, sequenced in a study of T cells expressing NK-cell markers. TCRdb reprocessed the 5' RACE reads, with one entry per CDR3 protein and no DNA. Its table records hundreds of thousands of distinct CDR3 sequences. Material for sequencing was blood T cells: a sorted CD56 or NKG2C T cell subset, CD4+ or CD8+ T cells, or bulk PBMC T cells (not recorded which). The receptor source for this set is a man aged 18 to 70 in good health.

J is TRBJ2-5 and V is TRBV9; TCRdb designates TRBD1, a call that cannot be tested without DNA. CDR3 length: 18 amino acids. Germline V gives CDR1 SGDLS, CDR2 YYNGEE. CDR3 region: CASSVEGRGGQYQETQYF.

The V gene is TRBV5-1, the J gene TRBJ2-1; the TRBD2 assignment by TCRdb is unverifiable without DNA. CDR1 and CDR2 from the germline V gene are SGHRS and YFSETQ. The CDR3 is made up of 16 amino acids. The CDR3: CASSLRLAGAYNEQFF.

The J gene is TRBJ2-1, the V gene TRBV16; the D call from TCRdb, TRBD2, cannot be confirmed without DNA. CDR1 and CDR2 (germline): KGHSY, FQNENV. The CDR3 runs to 14 residues. The CDR3 sequence: CASSQWRGGNEQFF.

The CDR3 spells CVSAGGPADTQYF. The rearrangement uses TRBV7-2 and TRBJ2-3; TCRdb selects TRBD2, and the lack of DNA leaves this call unchecked. The germline V gene has CDR1 SGHTA and CDR2 FQGNSA. This CDR3 spans 13 amino acids.

The V call is TRBV12-3 or TRBV12-4, the J call TRBJ2-1; TCRdb calls TRBD1, which cannot be checked without DNA. The CDR3 runs 12 residues. The CDR3 here is CASRTGGTEQFF.

The chain recombines TRBV28 with TRBJ2-7; no DNA is available, so the TRBD1 call from TCRdb remains unchecked. The germline V gene has CDR1 MDHEN and CDR2 SYDVKM. The CDR3 covers 12 residues. The CDR3 here is CASQRGSYEQYF.

The V call is TRBV20-1, the J call TRBJ1-4; no DNA is available, so the TRBD1 call from TCRdb remains unchecked. Germline V gives CDR1 DFQATT, CDR2 SNEGSKA (reference sequence). This CDR3 has 16 amino acids. The CDR3 loop is CSARAFFGTGYEKLFF.

The chain links TRBV12-3 or TRBV12-4 to TRBJ2-5. This CDR3 is 13 amino acids long. The CDR3 region is CASSLMGTETQYF.

The gene calls are TRBV5-1 and TRBJ1-5; with no DNA, the TCRdb D assignment of TRBD1 cannot be verified. Germline CDR1 reads SGHRS; CDR2 reads YFSETQ. The CDR3 spans 20 residues. The CDR3 protein is CASSENPSTGIKYSNQPQHF.

The V call is TRBV9, the J call TRBJ2-5; TCRdb lists TRBD2, though no DNA is available to test this call. Germline V lookup: CDR1 SGDLS, CDR2 YYNGEE. The CDR3 contains 16 residues. This chain's CDR3 is CASSNRPAGRQETQYF. The whole variable domain, filled in from reference TRBV9 and TRBJ2-5, reads DSGVTQTPKHLITATGQRVTLRCSPRSGDLSVYWYQQSLDQGLQFLIQYYNGEERAKGNILERFSAQQFPDLHSELNLSSLELGDSALYFCASSNRPAGRQETQYFGPGTRLLVL.

This chain links TRBV11-2 with TRBJ2-7; the D call from TCRdb, TRBD2, cannot be confirmed without DNA. The CDR3 loop spans 15 amino acids. CDR1 SGHAT and CDR2 FQNNGV come from the germline V gene. The CDR3 reads CASSIAGTSYYEQYF.

This sequence joins TRBV9 and TRBJ2-3; the D call of TRBD2 rests on TCRdb alone, since no DNA is present to check it. Per the germline V gene, CDR1 is SGDLS and CDR2 is YYNGEE. The CDR3 contains 17 residues. The CDR3: CASSVGLAGGFTDTQYF.

This chain's CDR3 is CASSLGQIMNTEAFF. This chain joins TRBV5-6 and TRBJ1-1; the D call from TCRdb, TRBD1, cannot be confirmed without DNA. This CDR3 spans 15 amino acids. Germline-derived CDR1 and CDR2 are SGHDT and YYEEEE.

The chain carries TRBV27 and TRBJ2-7; absent DNA, TCRdb's TRBD2 call cannot be checked. CDR1 is MNHEY and CDR2 is SMNVEV in the germline V gene (reference sequence). The CDR3 is made up of 15 amino acids. CDR3 sequence: CASSRRLAQQGEQYF.

This chain uses TRBV19 with TRBJ2-4; TCRdb's D gene call, TRBD1, goes unchecked for lack of DNA. The CDR3 is 14 residues long. CDR1 LNHDA and CDR2 SQIVND come from the germline V gene (reference sequence). This chain's CDR3 is CASSIVGGTNIQYF.

The CDR3 sequence: CASSQGASGDTQYF. This chain uses TRBV3-1 with TRBJ2-3. The germline CDR1 and CDR2 sequences are LGHDT and YNNKEL (reference sequence). This CDR3 spans 14 amino acids.

V gene TRBV29-1 combines with J gene TRBJ1-1; TCRdb calls TRBD1, which cannot be checked without DNA. Germline V gene sequence: CDR1 SQVTM, CDR2 ANQGSEA. This CDR3 is 14 amino acids long. The CDR3 sequence: CSVQLGGVNTEAFF.

The chain recombines TRBV19 with TRBJ2-1; lacking DNA, the TRBD2 call made by TCRdb goes unchecked. Looked up from germline, CDR1 is LNHDA and CDR2 is SQIVND (reference sequence). CDR3 length: 14 amino acids. The CDR3: CASSFRGRDNEQFF. The full variable domain, in which reference TRBV19 and TRBJ2-1 provide the parts outside the CDR3, is DGGITQSPKYLFRKEGQNVTLSCEQNLNHDAMYWYRQDPGQGLRLIYYSQIVNDFQKGDIAEGYSVSREKKESFPLTVTSAQKNPTAFYLCASSFRGRDNEQFFGPGTRLTVL.

The chain uses TRBV12-3 or TRBV12-4 and TRBJ2-1; the TCRdb D gene call, TRBD2, has no DNA to confirm it. The CDR3 contains 15 residues. Here the CDR3 reads CASSLGLAEYNEQFF.

The rearrangement joins TRBV6-2 or TRBV6-3 to TRBJ2-3; without DNA, the TCRdb call of TRBD1 cannot be checked. This CDR3 contains 15 residues. CDR1 is MNHEY, CDR2 SVGEGT, per germline. The CDR3 spells CASSYSLAAPDTQYF.

The chain joins TRBV7-2 to TRBJ1-4; TCRdb indicates TRBD1, and absent DNA this call remains unverified. The germline gives CDR1 SGHTA, CDR2 FQGNSA. The CDR3 extends over 14 amino acids. The CDR3 protein is CASSTRGTNEKLFF.

The rearrangement links TRBV11-2 to TRBJ2-3. Per germline, CDR1 SGHAT and CDR2 FQNNGV. This CDR3 region has 14 residues. CDR3: CASSLVAGTDTQYF.

The J gene is TRBJ2-3, the V gene TRBV5-6; TCRdb proposes TRBD2, but this gene call is untestable without DNA. The germline V gene has CDR1 SGHDT and CDR2 YYEEEE. The CDR3 length is 17 residues. CDR3 region: CASSLGLARLNTDTQYF. Together with reference TRBV5-6 and TRBJ2-3, the CDR3 gives the full variable domain: DAGVTQSPTHLIKTRGQQVTLRCSPKSGHDTVSWYQQALGQGPQFIFQYYEEEERQRGNFPDRFSGHQFPNYSSELNVNALLLGDSALYLCASSLGLARLNTDTQYFGPGTRLTVL.

This sequence joins TRBV18 and TRBJ2-2; the TRBD1 assignment by TCRdb is unverifiable without DNA. The CDR3 is 17 amino acids. From germline, CDR1 is KGHSH and CDR2 LQKENI. The CDR3 spells CASSSGQGKSNTGELFF.

The rearrangement joins TRBV28 to TRBJ1-1. In germline, CDR1 is MDHEN, CDR2 SYDVKM. The CDR3 extends over 13 amino acids. CDR3 loop: CASGGRFVSEAFF.

The chain recombines TRBV2 with TRBJ2-7; TCRdb returns TRBD1, unconfirmable since there is no DNA. The germline CDR1 and CDR2 sequences are SNHLY and FYNNEI. The CDR3 contains 15 residues. The CDR3 spells CASTTQGARESEQYF.